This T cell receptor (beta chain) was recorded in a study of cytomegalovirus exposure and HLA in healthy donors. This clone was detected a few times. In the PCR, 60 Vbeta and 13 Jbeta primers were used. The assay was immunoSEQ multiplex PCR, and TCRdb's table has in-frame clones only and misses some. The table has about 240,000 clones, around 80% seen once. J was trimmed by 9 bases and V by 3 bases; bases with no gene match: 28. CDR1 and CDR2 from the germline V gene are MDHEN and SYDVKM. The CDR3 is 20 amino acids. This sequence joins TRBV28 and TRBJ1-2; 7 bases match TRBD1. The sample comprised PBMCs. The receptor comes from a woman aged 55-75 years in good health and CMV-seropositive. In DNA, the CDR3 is TGTGCCAGCAGTTTCCAACCGATTCGAATAGACAGGGAACGGGATAGTAGCTACACCTTC. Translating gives CASSFQPIRIDRERDSSYTF.